A selection of T cell receptor beta chains follows, all from one sample in a study of T cell responses to AZD1222 COVID-19 vaccine. Produced via immunoSEQ multiplex PCR; TCRdb's table is partial and in-frame only. The sample contains 250,000 to 300,000 clones, around 93% of which appear only once. The sample was peripheral blood, taken 28 days after the second AZD1222 dose. The receptors were gathered from an adult who received the AZD1222 COVID-19 vaccine. The CDR3 runs from the conserved cysteine through the conserved F or W. D genes are given only for firm matches. Clone size, where shown, is once, few, many, or a class for clones that have expanded.

TRBV7-2	.	TRBJ1-5	.	TGTGCCAGCAGCGGTCGGGACGGTAATAGCAATCAGCCCCAGCATTTT	CASSGRDGNSNQPQHF
TRBV2	.	TRBJ1-1	.	TGTGCCAGCGGGGGACTACTGAACACTGAAGCTTTCTTT	CASGGLLNTEAFF
TRBV4-1	.	TRBJ1-2	.	TGCGCCAGCAGCCACCCACCATGGCGGGATGGCTACACCTTC	CASSHPPWRDGYTF
TRBV27	TRBD2	TRBJ2-7	.	TGTGCCAGCAGTTTTTCCAGCGGGAGGGCCGAGTACGAGCAGTACTTC	CASSFSSGRAEYEQYF
TRBV6-5	.	TRBJ2-7	.	TGTGCCAGCCGTAGACTGGCGGGGCTCTACGAGCAGTACTTC	CASRRLAGLYEQYF
TRBV27	TRBD1	TRBJ2-6	once	TGTGCCAGCAGTTGGACAGGGCCCTCTGGGGCCAACGTCCTGACTTTC	CASSWTGPSGANVLTF
TRBV9	.	TRBJ1-6	.	TGTGCCAGCAGCGTACGGACCGGAGAATCACCCCTCCACTTT	CASSVRTGESPLHF
TRBV7-9	.	TRBJ2-7	.	TGTGCCAGCAGCGTCTTTGAAGGGAATTCCCACGAGCAGTACTTC	CASSVFEGNSHEQYF
TRBV5-1	.	TRBJ2-1	.	TGCGCCAGCAGCTTGGACAGGGTGAGCCAGTTCTTC	CASSLDRVSQFF
TRBV6-5	.	TRBJ2-5	.	TGTGCCAGCAGTCCCTGGGGAAACCAAGAGACCCAGTACTTC	CASSPWGNQETQYF
TRBV5-6	.	TRBJ2-3	.	TGTGCCAGCAGCTTGGCTGGGTTAGCCCCCCCAGATACGCAGTATTTT	CASSLAGLAPPDTQYF
TRBV28	.	TRBJ1-2	.	TGTGCCAGCAGTTTGGGCGGAGGGGTAGGTGGCTACACCTTC	CASSLGGGVGGYTF
TRBV29-1	TRBD1	TRBJ1-4	.	TGCAGCGTTGGGGACAGGGTAGGCACTAATGAAAAACTGTTTTTT	CSVGDRVGTNEKLFF
TRBV7-3	.	TRBJ1-1	.	TGTGCCAGCAAAGGGGAACCCACGAACACTGAAGCTTTCTTT	CASKGEPTNTEAFF
TRBV14	.	TRBJ1-6	.	TGTGCCAGCAGCCAGGACCGGGGAAATTCACCCCTCCACTTT	CASSQDRGNSPLHF
TRBV6-5	.	TRBJ1-1	.	TGTGTCCGAGCCCGTCCTGGACAGCAGAACACTGAAGCTTTCTTT	CVRARPGQQNTEAFF
TRBV7-8	.	TRBJ2-1	.	TGTGCCAGCACCACCGGGGCTTACAATGAGCAGTTCTTC	CASTTGAYNEQFF
TRBV5-1	.	TRBJ2-7	.	TGCGCCAGCAGCTTGGTGAGTTCATCCTACGAGCAGTACTTC	CASSLVSSSYEQYF
TRBV28	TRBD1	TRBJ1-5	.	TGTGCCAGCAGTTCCTCGACAGGGGGCAATCAGCCCCAGCATTTT	CASSSSTGGNQPQHF
TRBV24-1	.	TRBJ2-6	.	TGTGCCACCAGTGCAACCGATACCCGGGGGGCCAACGTCCTGACTTTC	CATSATDTRGANVLTF
TRBV15	.	TRBJ2-2	once	TGTGCCACCAGCAGAGATCTGGGCCCTTCGGAGCTGTTTTTT	CATSRDLGPSELFF
TRBV20-1	TRBD1	TRBJ1-3	.	TGCAGTGCTAGTCCGGGGGGGGACAGGGGTTTAAACACCATATATTTT	CSASPGGDRGLNTIYF
TRBV5-1	.	TRBJ1-4	.	TGCGCCAGCAGCTTGGTTAACGGCCAAAGCGGTGAAAAACTGTTTTTT	CASSLVNGQSGEKLFF
TRBV2	TRBD1	TRBJ1-5	.	TGTGCCAGCAGGCCAGGGGGTGCGGGTCAGCCCCAGCATTTT	CASRPGGAGQPQHF
TRBV7-9	.	TRBJ1-4	.	TGTGCCAGCAGCTTAGATACTGGGGAAGGGGAAAAACTGTTTTTT	CASSLDTGEGEKLFF
TRBV10-3	.	TRBJ1-4	.	TGTGCCATCGGGCGGGGGAGGGATGAAAAACTGTTTTTT	CAIGRGRDEKLFF
TRBV3-1/TRBV3-2	TRBD1	TRBJ1-2	.	TGTGCCAGCAGCCATCTCCCCGGGGGGACAGGGAAACCCTATGGCTACACCTTC	CASSHLPGGTGKPYGYTF
TRBV2	TRBD1	TRBJ2-5	.	TGTGCCAGCAGGGGGGGGACAGGGGAGAAGACCCAGTACTTC	CASRGGTGEKTQYF
TRBV18	.	TRBJ1-1	.	TGTGCCAGCCGGTTCTCCTTGAACACTGAAGCTTTCTTT	CASRFSLNTEAFF
TRBV19	.	TRBJ1-5	.	TGTGCCAGTAGTACCACAAGGAATAGCAATCAGCCCCAGCATTTT	CASSTTRNSNQPQHF
TRBV4-2	TRBD1	TRBJ1-1	.	TGTGCCAGCAGCCCCCGGGACAGGGGGCCTGGGAACACTGAAGCTTTCTTT	CASSPRDRGPGNTEAFF
TRBV7-2	.	TRBJ1-2	.	TGTGCCAGCAGCTTAGTTACCAGTAACTATGGCTACACCTTC	CASSLVTSNYGYTF
TRBV5-1	.	TRBJ1-4	.	TGCGCCAGCAGCTTGTACCTCGGGGAAAAACTGTTTTTT	CASSLYLGEKLFF
TRBV9	.	TRBJ2-1	.	TGTGCCAGCAGCGTAACAGCGGGCTCCTACAATGAGCAGTTCTTC	CASSVTAGSYNEQFF
TRBV18	.	TRBJ2-7	once	TGTGCCAGCTCTCCGGCACCTTTTCACGAGCAGTACTTC	CASSPAPFHEQYF
TRBV7-9	.	TRBJ1-2	.	TGTGCCAGCAGCAATGACAGGCCCGGCTACACCTTC	CASSNDRPGYTF
TRBV5-1	.	TRBJ1-1	.	TGCGCCAGCAGCTTGGAAGGGGGAGGAACTGAAGCTTTCTTT	CASSLEGGGTEAFF
TRBV6-5	TRBD2	TRBJ2-3	once	TGTGCCAGCAGGGACGGGACTAGCGGGTCAGATACGCAGTATTTT	CASRDGTSGSDTQYF
TRBV11-2	TRBD2	TRBJ2-7	.	TGTGCCACCGCTAGCGGACTGTCCTACGAGCAGTACTTC	CATASGLSYEQYF
TRBV3-1/TRBV3-2	TRBD1	TRBJ1-2	.	TGTGCCAGCAGCCAATCAATGACAGGGACAGGTGGCTACACCTTC	CASSQSMTGTGGYTF
TRBV15	.	TRBJ2-7	.	TGTGCCACCAGCAGCTTTCCGGACAGCTACGAGCAGTACTTC	CATSSFPDSYEQYF
TRBV12-3/TRBV12-4	.	TRBJ2-7	.	TGTGCCAGCAGATCGACAGGAATCGTGCAGTACTTC	CASRSTGIVQYF
TRBV19	.	TRBJ2-7	.	TGTGCCAGTAGTATGGGGGGCTACGAGCAGTACTTC	CASSMGGYEQYF
TRBV4-3	TRBD1	TRBJ1-2	once	TGCGCCAGCAGCCAAGATAGGGGACAGCCCTCGGAGGGCTACACCTTC	CASSQDRGQPSEGYTF
TRBV9	TRBD1	TRBJ2-5	.	TGTGCCAGCAGCGCGACAGGGTGGGAGACCCAGTACTTC	CASSATGWETQYF